These T cell receptor beta chains were read from a single sample in a study of CD8 T cells in ankylosing spondylitis. TCRdb called the 5' RACE reads again in MiXCR, with one record for every CDR3 protein. The sample holds 750,000 to 850,000 distinct CDR3 sequences, 10% to 15% seen once. Sequenced input: blood, either unsorted or a sorted T cell fraction (not recorded which). Source of these receptors: a male donor with ankylosing spondylitis. Both conserved end residues are part of each CDR3. Fields, in order: D gene, clone size, V gene, J gene, CDR3 DNA, CDR3 protein. The D gene is left open where the match is weak. Some rows have no size entry. The others give once, few or many, or a class for an expanded clone.

-	-	TRBV10-3	TRBJ1-2	TGTGCCATCAGTGAGTCGAAGGGAATTTTTAACTATGGCTACACCTTC	CAISESKGIFNYGYTF
TRBD2	few	TRBV6-2/TRBV6-3	TRBJ2-1	TGTGCCAGCAGTTACCGGCCTAGCGGACCTTACAATGAGCAGTTCTTC	CASSYRPSGPYNEQFF
-	-	TRBV20-1	TRBJ1-1	TGCAGTGCCTCAACTTCGGGGAGGGGAGACACTGAAGCTTTCTTT	CSASTSGRGDTEAFF
-	few	TRBV9	TRBJ2-1	TGTGCCAGCAGCAAAGGTCTGCAGAGCTCCTACAATGAGCAGTTCTTC	CASSKGLQSSYNEQFF
TRBD2	-	TRBV12-3/TRBV12-4	TRBJ2-5	TGTGCCAGCAGTTTAGCGACGGCTAGCGGAGTAAACCAAGAGACCCAGTACTTC	CASSLATASGVNQETQYF
TRBD1	few	TRBV20-1	TRBJ1-1	TGCAGTGCAAAAGACAGGGGATTAAACACTGAAGCTTTCTTT	CSAKDRGLNTEAFF
-	-	TRBV4-2	TRBJ2-1	TGTGCCAGCAGCCAAGATCTAGGCAATGAGCAGTTCTTC	CASSQDLGNEQFF
-	-	TRBV5-1	TRBJ2-5	TGCGCCAGCAGCTTGGGTGTTCGGGGCGGCAGAGAGACCCAGTACTTC	CASSLGVRGGRETQYF
TRBD1	few	TRBV24-1	TRBJ2-3	TGTGCCACCAGTGTGGGGCAGGGGGCAGATACGCAGTATTTT	CATSVGQGADTQYF
TRBD1	-	TRBV20-1	TRBJ1-5	TGCAGTGCTGCTCTGGCCCTGGGACAGTCCAATCAGCCCCAGCATTTT	CSAALALGQSNQPQHF
-	many	TRBV25-1	TRBJ2-1	TGTGCCAGCAGGACGGCGGGACTGGGGTTGGATGAGCAGTTCTTC	CASRTAGLGLDEQFF
-	-	TRBV12-3/TRBV12-4	TRBJ1-2	TGTGCCAGCAGTCCTCGGGCGGGGGCTAGCGGCTACACCTTC	CASSPRAGASGYTF
TRBD1	few	TRBV29-1	TRBJ2-1	TGCAGCGTCGACAGGGGCTGGGATGAGCAGTTCTTC	CSVDRGWDEQFF
-	few	TRBV12-3/TRBV12-4	TRBJ1-4	TGTGCCAGCAGTTTAAAACAGATAGATGAAAAACTGTTTTTT	CASSLKQIDEKLFF
-	-	TRBV10-3	TRBJ2-7	TGTGCCATCAGGGGCGGAGGGTCCTACGAGCAGTACTTC	CAIRGGGSYEQYF
-	many	TRBV6-1	TRBJ2-5	TGTGCCAGCAGTGGACCGGAACAAGAGACCCAGTACTTC	CASSGPEQETQYF
TRBD2	-	TRBV20-1	TRBJ2-7	TGCAGTGCTAGAGGGGGGATAGCGGGAAGCTCCTACGAGCAGTACTTC	CSARGGIAGSSYEQYF
-	many	TRBV20-1	TRBJ2-2	TGCAGTGCGCCCGACATACGCACCGGGGAGCTGTTTTTT	CSAPDIRTGELFF
-	few	TRBV18	TRBJ1-1	TGTGCCAGCTCACCACCCGGGACACGAGGGACTGAAGCTTTCTTT	CASSPPGTRGTEAFF
TRBD2	many	TRBV12-3/TRBV12-4	TRBJ2-3	TGTGCCAGCAGTCTAGAACTAGCGGGAGCACTGACAGATACGCAGTATTTT	CASSLELAGALTDTQYF
-	-	TRBV2	TRBJ2-3	TGTGCCAGCACCAGGGAACTAGGGGGAGATACGCAGTATTTT	CASTRELGGDTQYF
-	few	TRBV28	TRBJ2-5	TGTGCCAGCAGTGAAGCGCGGGCCCGTTTCGGGGAGACCCAGTACTTC	CASSEARARFGETQYF
TRBD1	-	TRBV6-1	TRBJ1-5	TGTGCCACTTTAGGGACAGGGGGTAATCAGCCCCAGCATTTT	CATLGTGGNQPQHF
TRBD1	-	TRBV25-1	TRBJ2-5	TGTGCCAGCAGTGAAACCGGGGACAGACAAGAGACCCAGTACTTC	CASSETGDRQETQYF
-	-	TRBV5-1	TRBJ2-1	TGCGCCAGCAGCTTGGCCGGACTGGTGCCGTTCTTC	CASSLAGLVPFF
-	many	TRBV20-1	TRBJ1-1	TGCAGTGCGAACAACCCAATGAACACTGAAGCTTTCTTT	CSANNPMNTEAFF
-	few	TRBV10-3	TRBJ2-1	TGTGCCACCTATTTTGGATTTGGTAGCTCCTACAATGAGCAGTTCTTC	CATYFGFGSSYNEQFF
-	-	TRBV6-1	TRBJ1-2	TGTGCCAGCAGGGTACTGGTCAGAGCAAATGGCTACACCTTC	CASRVLVRANGYTF
-	many	TRBV7-2	TRBJ2-3	TGTGCCAGCAGCTACACAGCAGATACGCAGTATTTT	CASSYTADTQYF
-	many	TRBV7-2	TRBJ2-7	TGTGCCAGCAGCCCCATACAGGGTATCTCCTACGAGCAGTACTTC	CASSPIQGISYEQYF
TRBD2	-	TRBV18	TRBJ2-3	TGTGCCAGCTCACCTGCAGCGGGAAACACAGATACGCAGTATTTT	CASSPAAGNTDTQYF
-	few	TRBV11-2	TRBJ2-6	TGTGCCAGCAGCTTAGGGGCGACAGGCCTTCTCGGGGCCAACGTCCTGACTTTC	CASSLGATGLLGANVLTF
TRBD2	-	TRBV5-1	TRBJ2-1	TGCGCCAGCAGCATCTCTAGCGGGGGGACTTACAATGAGCAGTTCTTC	CASSISSGGTYNEQFF
-	many	TRBV7-2	TRBJ1-2	TGTGCCAGCAGCTTCAGGGATGGTGGCTACACCTTC	CASSFRDGGYTF
TRBD2	-	TRBV20-1	TRBJ2-3	TGCAGTGCTAGAGTGGGACTAGCGGGAGGTCTCACAGATACGCAGTATTTT	CSARVGLAGGLTDTQYF
TRBD1	-	TRBV28	TRBJ2-1	TGTGCCAGCAGTCCCCCCAGGGGGTTCGGCTCCTACAATGAGCAGTTCTTC	CASSPPRGFGSYNEQFF
-	many	TRBV7-2	TRBJ2-5	TGTGCCAGCAGCTTAGGAAGGGACCTACAAGAGACCCAGTACTTC	CASSLGRDLQETQYF
TRBD2	few	TRBV20-1	TRBJ2-7	TGCAGTTTTTCTTCCGGGACTACCTTGGGGGCCTACGAGCAGTACTTC	CSFSSGTTLGAYEQYF
-	many	TRBV12-3/TRBV12-4	TRBJ2-2	TGTGCCAGCAGTTCGAGGGGTACGGGCACCGGGGAGCTGTTTTTT	CASSSRGTGTGELFF
-	once	TRBV5-6	TRBJ2-1	TGTGCCAGCAGCTTGGCCAGGACGAAGTCCTACAATGAGCAGTTCTTC	CASSLARTKSYNEQFF
-	many	TRBV7-2	TRBJ2-5	TGTGCCAGCAGCTTAGCCGGGCCCATTGAGACCCAGTACTTC	CASSLAGPIETQYF
TRBD2	few	TRBV2	TRBJ2-7	TGTGCCAGCGGCGGGGGACGGGATGGCTCCTACGAGCAGTACTTC	CASGGGRDGSYEQYF
-	few	TRBV7-9	TRBJ2-4	TGTGCCAGCACCCTACAGGGACCCAAAAACATTCAGTACTTC	CASTLQGPKNIQYF
TRBD2	many	TRBV7-8	TRBJ2-7	TGTGCCAGCAGCCCGCGGACTAGCGGGGGGCCGAGCTCCTACGAGCAGTACTTC	CASSPRTSGGPSSYEQYF
-	few	TRBV7-2	TRBJ1-6	TGTGCCAGCAGCTTTGACAGCAATAATTCACCCCTCCACTTT	CASSFDSNNSPLHF
-	-	TRBV28	TRBJ2-7	TGTGCCAGCGTACCCTATCCTATTGGGGAGCAGTACTTC	CASVPYPIGEQYF
-	few	TRBV7-2	TRBJ1-2	TGTGCCAGCAGCCCGAGCGCGGGACTCCACTATGGCTACACCTTC	CASSPSAGLHYGYTF
-	few	TRBV2	TRBJ1-2	TGTGCCAGCGAAAGGGGACGCTATGGCTACACCTTC	CASERGRYGYTF
-	few	TRBV28	TRBJ2-7	TGTGCCAGCAGTTTCTACGAGTCCCGCGGCGAGCAGTACTTC	CASSFYESRGEQYF
-	-	TRBV4-1	TRBJ2-1	TGCGCCAGCAGCCAAGCGGGAGCTGCCTACAATGAGCAGTTCTTC	CASSQAGAAYNEQFF
-	many	TRBV7-2	TRBJ2-1	TGTGCCCTCAGGGCTCAAGCCTACAATGAGCAGTTCTTC	CALRAQAYNEQFF
-	-	TRBV3-1	TRBJ2-7	TGTGCCAGCAGCCATAGCACTCTCCCTTACGAGCAGTACTTC	CASSHSTLPYEQYF
-	many	TRBV20-1	TRBJ2-3	TGCAGTGCGCGCACAGATACGCAGTATTTT	CSARTDTQYF
-	-	TRBV6-5	TRBJ2-2	TGTGCCAGCACTTGGGGCAGTGAGACCGGGGAGCTGTTTTTT	CASTWGSETGELFF